The source of this T cell receptor beta chain is a study of cytotoxic CD8 clonotypes in ibrutinib-treated CLL. Study-level results: Public clonotypes, rarely seen, contracted or held steady on treatment. Elevated clonality accompanied ibrutinib response, with a return toward baseline values at progression.

The germline gives CDR1 GTSNPN, CDR2 SVGIG (reference sequence). This CDR3 region has 20 residues. V was cut by 0 bases and J by 1 base, with 27 bases left in between. In its sample, this clone was seen a few times. Its cognate antigen is unknown. Sequenced by immunoSEQ multiplex PCR; TCRdb stores in-frame clones only, minus some. This sample has approximately 50,000 clones, with 50% to 65% found just once. This receptor was identified in a human donor with chronic lymphocytic leukemia. The sequences come from PBMCs, collected at disease progression, from a patient treated with ibrutinib. This sequence joins TRBV30 and TRBJ1-1, with D possibly matching TRBD1 (6 bases). CDR3 coding DNA: TGTGCCTGGAGTGTACCCCAGGCGCAGGGGAGGGTGGGGAGGAACACTGAAGCTTTCTTT. This sequence encodes CAWSVPQAQGRVGRNTEAFF.